Sequencing of this T cell receptor beta chain was carried out in a study of tissue T cells after allogeneic stem cell transplantation. Whole-study findings and limits: Only a limited share of tissue TCRs appeared in blood or spleen. Anatomically similar tissues had similar TCR repertoires within each patient.

Time point noted: mouse harvest day 7 after allogeneic transplant. Each mouse received 10^7 T-cell-depleted marrow cells plus 10^6 splenic CD5+ T cells by tail vein. B6 (H2b) cells into BALB/c (H2d) mice; tissues taken at day 7 or 14. Sequenced by immunoSEQ multiplex PCR; TCRdb stores in-frame clones only, minus some. Found here are some 10,000 clones, around two fifths of them singletons; the top ten hold 1.5% to 2%. Turning to this clone: Its antigen remains unidentified. The germline and genes are mouse ones. The CDR3 end is not reached by the read, which stops 1 residue before it; the germline J gene fills it in.

The length of the CDR3 is 16 residues. CDR1 KGHPV and CDR2 FQNQEV come from the germline V gene (reference sequence). J gave up 2 bases and V 3 bases, and 3 bases lay outside the gene matches. Sequencing input: skin. The receptor was isolated from a female BALB/c mouse given C57BL/6 T cells with graft-versus-host disease after an allogeneic hematopoietic cell transplant. The rearrangement links TRBV26 to TRBJ2-4, with 12 bases matching TRBD2. The CDR3 protein is CASSLDWGGAQNTLYF. CDR3 DNA, as far as it was read: TGTGCCAGCAGTCTCGACTGGGGGGGCGCTCAAAACACCTTGTAC.